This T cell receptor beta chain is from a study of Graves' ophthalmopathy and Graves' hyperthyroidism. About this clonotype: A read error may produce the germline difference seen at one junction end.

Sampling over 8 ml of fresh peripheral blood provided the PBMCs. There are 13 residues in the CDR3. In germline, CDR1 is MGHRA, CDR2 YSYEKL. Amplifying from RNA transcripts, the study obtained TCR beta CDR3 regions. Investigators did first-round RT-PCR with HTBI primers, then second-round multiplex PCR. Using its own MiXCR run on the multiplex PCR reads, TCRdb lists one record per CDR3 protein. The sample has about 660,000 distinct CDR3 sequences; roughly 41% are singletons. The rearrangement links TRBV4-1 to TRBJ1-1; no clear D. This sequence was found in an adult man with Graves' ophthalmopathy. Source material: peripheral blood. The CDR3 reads CANSQEYGPEAFF. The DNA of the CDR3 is TGCGCCAACAGCCAAGAGTATGGTCCTGAAGCTTTCTTT.